Listed here are 26 T cell receptor beta chains from one sample, sequenced in a study of blood T cell repertoires in COVID-19 (dated by TCRdb to 2020 to 2022). Libraries were prepared through the immunoSEQ multiplex PCR assay. TCRdb holds this immuneACCESS table with in-frame rearrangements only. Some clones are missing; in checked studies, unresolved V genes explain under half, and the rest has no known cause. The sample contains roughly 190,000 clones, 84% of them found a single time. 15% to 20% of the sample is held by the ten biggest clonotypes. The sequenced sample was peripheral blood. The receptors stem from a human donor in a cohort sampled during active COVID-19.

V gene TRBV5-4 combines with J gene TRBJ1-2; 7 bases agree with TRBD1. The germline V gene has CDR1 SGHNT and CDR2 YYREEE (reference sequence). Trimming cost V 1 base and J 7 bases; bases outside gene matches: 4. CDR3 length equals 13 residues. CDR3 in amino acids: CASSLRGQVGYTF. The CDR3 region has the DNA TGTGCCAGCAGCTTGAGGGGGCAGGTTGGCTACACCTTC.

The V gene is TRBV2, the J gene TRBJ2-7; D perhaps matches TRBD1 (6 bases). There are 12 residues in the CDR3. Trimming cost V 5 bases and J 4 bases, with 9 bases left between them. Germline CDR1 is SNHLY and CDR2 is FYNNEI. In nucleotides, the CDR3 is TGTGCCAGCAGTCAGGGGAATTACGAGCAGTACTTC. Its translation: CASSQGNYEQYF.

The V call is TRBV18, the J call TRBJ2-1; a weak D match, TRBD1 (5 bases). V lost 0 bases, J lost 2 bases, and 8 bases lay in between. The V gene's germline CDR1 is KGHSH and CDR2 LQKENI. CDR3 length: 15 amino acids. Here the CDR3 reads CASSPPTGPYNEQFF. The CDR3 bases are TGTGCCAGCTCACCACCTACAGGCCCCTACAATGAGCAGTTCTTC. Full variable domain (remainder filled in from reference TRBV18 and TRBJ2-1): NAGVMQNPRHLVRRRGQEARLRCSPMKGHSHVYWYRQLPEEGLKFMVYLQKENIIDESGMPKERFSAEFPKEGPSILRIQQVVRGDSAAYFCASSPPTGPYNEQFFGPGTRLTVL.

V usage is TRBV12-5 and J usage is TRBJ1-5; tentative D call: TRBD1 (6 bases). V was clipped by 3 bases and J by 6 bases, with 18 bases between them. Germline CDR1 and CDR2: LGHNT and FRNRAP. This CDR3 spans 16 amino acids. The DNA for the CDR3 is TGTGCTAGTGGTTTCCCCCACGGGGGGGCCCCTCAGCCCCAGCATTTT. Amino acid sequence: CASGFPHGGAPQPQHF.

This clone showed up just once. The chain employs TRBV5-4 and TRBJ2-2; TRBD1 agrees at 9 bases. There are 16 residues in the CDR3. Germline values: CDR1 SGHNT, CDR2 YYREEE (reference sequence). Germline trimming cut 4 bases from V and 5 bases from J; bases unmatched to any gene: 9. CDR3 bases: TGTGCCAGCAGCAGTCACAGGGGGCGCGAAACCGGGGAGCTGTTTTTT. Its translation is CASSSHRGRETGELFF. The full variable domain, its missing parts supplied by reference TRBV5-4 and TRBJ2-2, is ETGVTQSPTHLIKTRGQQVTLRCSSQSGHNTVSWYQQALGQGPQFIFQYYREEENGRGNFPPRFSGLQFPNYSSELNVNALELDDSALYLCASSSHRGRETGELFFGEGSRLTVL.

The chain carries TRBV5-1 and TRBJ2-2; D call uncertain. Trimming removed 0 bases from V and 6 bases from J, with 9 bases in between. Germline assignment: CDR1 SGHRS and CDR2 YFSETQ. CDR3 size: 14 residues. CDR3 residues: CASSLAYRAGELFF. DNA for the CDR3: TGCGCCAGCAGCTTGGCATACCGGGCCGGGGAGCTGTTTTTT.

This clone was counted only a few times. This chain joins TRBV2 and TRBJ1-2; unclear D gene. CDR1 and CDR2 from the germline V gene are SNHLY and FYNNEI. V lost 3 bases and J 4 bases, leaving 3 bases between the germline ends. This CDR3 comprises 11 residues. The CDR3 loop is CASSDFYGYTF. CDR3 nucleotides: TGTGCCAGCAGTGACTTCTATGGCTACACCTTC.

This clone was picked up a small number of times. V gene TRBV3-1 (or the pseudogene TRBV3-2) combines with J gene TRBJ2-2, with 11 bases aligning to TRBD2. Germline V gene data show CDR1 as LGHDT and CDR2 as YNNKEL (reference sequence). The CDR3 length is 18 residues. Trimming cost V 1 base and J 4 bases; bases outside gene matches: 8. The CDR3 nucleotides read TGTGCCAGCAGCCAAGTAGGGACTAGCGGAAAAACCACCGGGGAGCTGTTTTTT. Translating it yields CASSQVGTSGKTTGELFF.

On this clone itself: This CDR3 is also generated by other DNA sequences in the sample. This chain connects TRBV4-1 to TRBJ2-5; D unclear. Trimming pared 1 base from V and 0 bases from J, leaving 6 bases between. The germline V gene encodes CDR1 MGHRA and CDR2 YSYEKL. CDR3 length: 14 residues. The CDR3 DNA sequence: TGCGCCAGCAGCCAAGGAGAGTACCAAGAGACCCAGTACTTC. It yields the protein CASSQGEYQETQYF.

This clone has only one observation. The CDR3 protein is CASSLDSITDTQYF. CDR3 DNA: TGTGCCAGCAGCTTGGACTCGATCACAGATACGCAGTATTTT. The rearrangement uses TRBV5-4 and TRBJ2-3; D call uncertain. Trimming left V 0 bases short and J 2 bases short, with 7 bases between. Germline CDR1 reads SGHNT; CDR2 reads YYREEE (reference sequence). This CDR3 is 14 amino acids long.

DNA of the CDR3: TGTGCCTGGAGAACCGGGACAGGTGGCAATCAGCCCCAGCATTTT. It yields the protein CAWRTGTGGNQPQHF. The V and J genes are TRBV30 and TRBJ1-5; 8 positions match TRBD1. Germline CDR1 GTSNPN, CDR2 SVGIG (reference sequence). The CDR3 extends over 15 amino acids. V shed 3 bases and J 2 bases; nucleotides not matched to a gene: 6.

The chain employs TRBV2 and TRBJ1-2; perhaps TRBD1 as D (5 bases). The CDR3 is 13 amino acids. In germline, CDR1 is SNHLY, CDR2 FYNNEI. The ends were cut back, 1 base at V and 3 bases at J, with 6 bases in the middle. The CDR3 nucleotides read TGTGCCAGCAGTGAAGTGGGGCACTATGGCTACACCTTC. This codes for CASSEVGHYGYTF.

This chain connects TRBV9 to TRBJ2-5, with D uncertain. V was pared by 0 bases and J by 3 bases, with 15 bases between. The CDR3 spans 16 residues. CDR1 and CDR2 (germline): SGDLS, YYNGEE. CDR3 sequence (DNA): TGTGCCAGCAGCGTAGACCCAAGTAGAGTGGAAGAGACCCAGTACTTC. Protein: CASSVDPSRVEETQYF.

The rearrangement joins TRBV6-6 to TRBJ2-5; no firm D call. With 2 bases removed from V and 5 bases from J, the gap between germline ends came to 6 bases. CDR1 and CDR2 (germline): MNHNY, SVGAGI (reference sequence). This CDR3 has 12 residues. CDR3 region: CASSYEVETQYF. DNA for the CDR3: TGTGCCAGCAGTTACGAGGTGGAGACCCAGTACTTC.

The DNA of the CDR3 is TGTGCCTCCGGCTCCTACAATGAGCAGTTCTTC. It translates to CASGSYNEQFF. V usage is TRBV28 and J usage is TRBJ2-1, with unresolved D. The germline V gene has CDR1 MDHEN and CDR2 SYDVKM. CDR3 size: 11 residues. Trimming cost V 11 bases and J 0 bases, with 5 bases left between them.

The chain recombines TRBV12-3 or TRBV12-4 with TRBJ1-1; tentative D call: TRBD1 (6 bases). V lost 3 bases, J lost 6 bases, and 11 bases lay in between. The CDR3 consists of 13 residues. The CDR3 reads CASSFYRDAEAFF. In nucleotides, the CDR3 is TGTGCCAGCAGTTTTTACAGGGACGCTGAAGCTTTCTTT.

The chain links TRBV10-3 to TRBJ1-1; D remains unclear. V was clipped by 7 bases and J by 6 bases, with 24 bases between them. CDR3 length equals 16 residues. Germline CDR1 reads ENHRY; CDR2 reads SYGVKD. The CDR3 loop reads CAITTEQRAGLAEAFF. The CDR3, as DNA: TGTGCCATCACCACAGAGCAGCGAGCGGGATTGGCTGAAGCTTTCTTT.

This clone was found a few times. The chain links TRBV7-9 to TRBJ2-4, with 9 bases identical to TRBD1. V shed 5 bases and J 3 bases; nucleotides not matched to a gene: 8. Germline V CDR1 and CDR2: SEHNR, FQNEAQ (reference sequence). This CDR3 is 16 amino acids long. CDR3 nucleotide sequence: TGTGCCAGCAGCCCTAGACAGGGGGAGGGCAAAAACATTCAGTACTTC. This sequence encodes CASSPRQGEGKNIQYF.

This sequence joins TRBV29-1 and TRBJ2-5, with D perhaps matching TRBD1 (5 bases). Per the germline V gene, CDR1 is SQVTM and CDR2 is ANQGSEA. The CDR3 is 19 amino acids. Between the trimmed V and J ends, which lost 0 bases and 4 bases, there was a span of 27 bases. This chain's CDR3 is CSVEDAQRQSAPPTETQYF. The CDR3 bases are TGCAGCGTTGAAGACGCGCAGAGACAGTCGGCCCCCCCAACAGAGACCCAGTACTTC.

The J gene is TRBJ2-5, the V gene TRBV5-1, with 10 bases lining up with TRBD2. The junction had 6 bases not matched to a gene; V was cut back by 0 bases and J by 4 bases. Germline CDR1 and CDR2: SGHRS and YFSETQ. The length of the CDR3 is 16 residues. CDR3 nucleotides: TGCGCCAGCAGCTTGGGTCCTAGCGGGAGTCTAGAGACCCAGTACTTC. Protein product: CASSLGPSGSLETQYF.

This clone came up a few times. The chain is built from TRBV5-1 and TRBJ2-7; D may be TRBD1 (5 bases). The germline V and J ends were trimmed by 3 bases and 3 bases, with 13 bases remaining between them. Germline V gives CDR1 SGHRS, CDR2 YFSETQ. CDR3 size: 14 residues. CDR3 nucleotides: TGCGCCAGCAGCTCCCCAAATCAGGGCTACGAGCAGTACTTC. Protein product: CASSSPNQGYEQYF.

The rearrangement joins TRBV24-1 to TRBJ1-2; D gene unclear. There are 13 residues in the CDR3. The ends were cut back, 1 base at V and 7 bases at J, with 9 bases in the middle. CDR1 is KGHDR and CDR2 is SFDVKD in the germline V gene. CDR3 DNA sequence: TGTGCCACCAGTGATTTCCTAGGAGCTGGCTACACCTTC. This codes for CATSDFLGAGYTF.

The rearrangement joins TRBV19 to TRBJ1-5, with D perhaps matching TRBD1 (6 bases). Germline V gene lookup returns CDR1 LNHDA and CDR2 SQIVND (reference sequence). CDR3 size: 15 residues. V was cut by 5 bases and J by 5 bases, with 16 bases left in between. The CDR3 is CASSGLGRGYQPQHF. CDR3 nucleotide sequence: TGTGCCAGTAGTGGTTTGGGCAGGGGTTATCAGCCCCAGCATTTT.

The chain joins TRBV2 to TRBJ2-1; 10 bases align to TRBD2. In germline, CDR1 is SNHLY, CDR2 FYNNEI. The V gene end was trimmed by 7 bases and the J gene end by 0 bases; junction bases not matched to a gene: 12. This CDR3 contains 18 residues. Here the CDR3 reads CASKSVGTSVYSYNEQFF. The CDR3 DNA sequence: TGTGCCAGCAAATCCGTCGGGACTAGCGTTTACTCCTACAATGAGCAGTTCTTC. Together with reference TRBV2 and TRBJ2-1, the CDR3 gives the full variable domain: EPEVTQTPSHQVTQMGQEVILRCVPISNHLYFYWYRQILGQKVEFLVSFYNNEISEKSEIFDDQFSVERPDGSNFTLKIRSTKLEDSAMYFCASKSVGTSVYSYNEQFFGPGTRLTVL.

The V gene is TRBV19, the J gene TRBJ1-2, with 9 bases lining up with TRBD1. With V trimmed by 5 bases and J by 2 bases, 6 bases remained unmatched. Looked up from germline, CDR1 is LNHDA and CDR2 is SQIVND (reference sequence). The CDR3 covers 15 residues. The CDR3 region has the DNA TGTGCCAGTAGTTTCCAGACAGGGGGGAACTATGGCTACACCTTC. Its protein product is CASSFQTGGNYGYTF.

The genes are TRBV6-1 and TRBJ1-5, with TRBD1 matching 9 bases. Germline V gives CDR1 MNHNS, CDR2 SASEGT. This CDR3 has 15 amino acids. The junction had 4 bases not matched to a gene; V was cut back by 2 bases and J by 5 bases. The CDR3 reads CASSETGQGYQPQHF. The CDR3 DNA reads as TGTGCCAGCAGTGAAACCGGACAGGGGTATCAGCCCCAGCATTTT.